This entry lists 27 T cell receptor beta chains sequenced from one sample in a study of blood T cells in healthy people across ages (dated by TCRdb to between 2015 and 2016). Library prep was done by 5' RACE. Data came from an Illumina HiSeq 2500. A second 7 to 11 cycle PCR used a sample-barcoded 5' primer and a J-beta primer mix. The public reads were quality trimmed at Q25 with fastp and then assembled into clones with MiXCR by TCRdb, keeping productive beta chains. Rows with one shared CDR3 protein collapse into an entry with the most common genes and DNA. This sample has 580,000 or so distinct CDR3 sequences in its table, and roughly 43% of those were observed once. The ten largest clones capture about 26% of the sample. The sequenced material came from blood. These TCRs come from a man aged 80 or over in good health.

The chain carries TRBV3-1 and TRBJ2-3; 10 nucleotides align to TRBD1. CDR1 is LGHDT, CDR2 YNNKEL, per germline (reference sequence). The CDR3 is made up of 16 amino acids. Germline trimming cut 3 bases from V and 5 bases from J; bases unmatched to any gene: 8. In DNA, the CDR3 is TGTGCCAGCAGCCATCTCCGACAGGGGGCTGGAGATACGCAGTATTTT. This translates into CASSHLRQGAGDTQYF.

CDR3 DNA sequence: TGCAGTGCCCCGTTACCCGATGGCTACACCTTC. It encodes CSAPLPDGYTF. This chain uses TRBV20-1 with TRBJ1-2; D is unclear. This CDR3 spans 11 amino acids. The germline V and J ends were trimmed by 6 bases and 6 bases, with 11 bases remaining between them. Germline CDR1 DFQATT, CDR2 SNEGSKA (reference sequence).

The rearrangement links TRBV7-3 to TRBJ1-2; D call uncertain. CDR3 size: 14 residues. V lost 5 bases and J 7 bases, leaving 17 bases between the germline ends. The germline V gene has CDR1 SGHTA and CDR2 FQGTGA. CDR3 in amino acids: CASSPFGTDSGYTF. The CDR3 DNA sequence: TGTGCCAGCAGCCCGTTCGGTACGGATTCTGGCTACACCTTC.

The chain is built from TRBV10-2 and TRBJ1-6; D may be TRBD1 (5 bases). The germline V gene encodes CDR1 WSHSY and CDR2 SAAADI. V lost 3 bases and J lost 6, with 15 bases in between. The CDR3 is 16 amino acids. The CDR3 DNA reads TGCGCCAGCAGTGATTTGGGGGGAGCGTTTAATTCACCCCTCCACTTT. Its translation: CASSDLGGAFNSPLHF.

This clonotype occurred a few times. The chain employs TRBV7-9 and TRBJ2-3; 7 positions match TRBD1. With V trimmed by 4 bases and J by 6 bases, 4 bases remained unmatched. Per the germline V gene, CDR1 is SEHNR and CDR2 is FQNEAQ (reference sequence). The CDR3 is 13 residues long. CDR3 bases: TGTGCCAGCAGCTCCAGCAGGGGGGATACGCAGTATTTT. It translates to CASSSSRGDTQYF.

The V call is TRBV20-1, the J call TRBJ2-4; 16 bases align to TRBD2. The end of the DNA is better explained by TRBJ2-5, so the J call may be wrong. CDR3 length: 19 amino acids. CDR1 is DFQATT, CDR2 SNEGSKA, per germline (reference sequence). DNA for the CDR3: TGCAGTGCTAGACTCACGCCCGGGACTAGCGGGGGGGCCTCTGAGACCCAGTACTTC. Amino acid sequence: CSARLTPGTSGGASETQYF.

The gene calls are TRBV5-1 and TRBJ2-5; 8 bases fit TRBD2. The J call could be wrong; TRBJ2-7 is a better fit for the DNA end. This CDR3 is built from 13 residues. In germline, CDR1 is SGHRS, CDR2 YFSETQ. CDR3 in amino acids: CASSSGLADEQYF. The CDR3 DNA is TGCGCCAGCAGCTCAGGACTAGCCGACGAGCAGTACTTC.

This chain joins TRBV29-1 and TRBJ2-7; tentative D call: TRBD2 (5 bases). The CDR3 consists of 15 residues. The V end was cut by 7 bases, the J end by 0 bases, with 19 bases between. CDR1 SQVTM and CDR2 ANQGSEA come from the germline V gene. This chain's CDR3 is CSASVALAPSYEQYF. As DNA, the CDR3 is TGCAGCGCTAGTGTAGCCCTAGCCCCCTCCTACGAGCAGTACTTC.

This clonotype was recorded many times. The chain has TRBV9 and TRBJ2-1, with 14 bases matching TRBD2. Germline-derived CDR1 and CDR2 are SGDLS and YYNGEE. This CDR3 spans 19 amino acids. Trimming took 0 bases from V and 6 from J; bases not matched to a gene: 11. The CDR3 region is CASSVATSGRARRANEQFF. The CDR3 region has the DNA TGTGCCAGCAGCGTAGCGACTAGCGGGAGGGCCAGACGAGCCAATGAGCAGTTCTTC. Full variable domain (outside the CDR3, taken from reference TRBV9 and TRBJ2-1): DSGVTQTPKHLITATGQRVTLRCSPRSGDLSVYWYQQSLDQGLQFLIQYYNGEERAKGNILERFSAQQFPDLHSELNLSSLELGDSALYFCASSVATSGRARRANEQFFGPGTRLTVL.

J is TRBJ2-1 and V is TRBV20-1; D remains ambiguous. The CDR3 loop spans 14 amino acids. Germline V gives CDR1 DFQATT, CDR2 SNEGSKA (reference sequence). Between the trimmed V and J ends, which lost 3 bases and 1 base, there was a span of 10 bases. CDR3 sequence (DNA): TGCAGTGCTAGCGGAAGAGGTTCCTACAATGAGCAGTTCTTC. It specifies CSASGRGSYNEQFF.

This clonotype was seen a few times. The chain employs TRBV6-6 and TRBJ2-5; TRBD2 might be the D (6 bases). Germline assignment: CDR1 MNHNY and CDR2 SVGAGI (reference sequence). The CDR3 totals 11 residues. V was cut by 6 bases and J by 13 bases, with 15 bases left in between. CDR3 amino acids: CASRTGTGGYF. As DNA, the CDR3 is TGTGCCAGCAGGACCGGGACTGGGGGGTACTTC.

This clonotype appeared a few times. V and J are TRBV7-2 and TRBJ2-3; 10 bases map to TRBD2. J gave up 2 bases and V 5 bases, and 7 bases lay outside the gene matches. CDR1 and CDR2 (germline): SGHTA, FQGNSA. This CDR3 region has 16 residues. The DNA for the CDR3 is TGTGCCAGCAGCCAACTAGCGGGGCGACCCACAGATACGCAGTATTTT. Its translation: CASSQLAGRPTDTQYF. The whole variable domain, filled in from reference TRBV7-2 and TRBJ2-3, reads GAGVSQSPSNKVTEKGKDVELRCDPISGHTALYWYRQSLGQGLEFLIYFQGNSAPDKSGLPSDRFSAERTGGSVSTLTIQRTQQEDSAVYLCASSQLAGRPTDTQYFGPGTRLTVL.

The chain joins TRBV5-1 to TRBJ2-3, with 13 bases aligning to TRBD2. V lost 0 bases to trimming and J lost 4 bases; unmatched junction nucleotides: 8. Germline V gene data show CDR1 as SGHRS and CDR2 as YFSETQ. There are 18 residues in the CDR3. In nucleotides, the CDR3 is TGCGCCAGCAGCTTGGCTCGGACTAGCGGGAGCCCCCCAGATACGCAGTATTTT. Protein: CASSLARTSGSPPDTQYF.

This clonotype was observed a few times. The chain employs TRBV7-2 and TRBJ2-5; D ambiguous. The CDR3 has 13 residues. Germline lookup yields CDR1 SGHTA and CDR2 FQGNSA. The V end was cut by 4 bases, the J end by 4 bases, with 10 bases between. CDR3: CASSSLPGETQYF. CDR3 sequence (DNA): TGTGCCAGCAGCTCCCTTCCCGGAGAGACCCAGTACTTC.

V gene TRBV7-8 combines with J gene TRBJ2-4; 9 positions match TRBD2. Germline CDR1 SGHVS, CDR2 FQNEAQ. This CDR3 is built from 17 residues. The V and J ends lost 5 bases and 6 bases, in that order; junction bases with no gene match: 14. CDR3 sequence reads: CASSQGSGGKRRNIQYF. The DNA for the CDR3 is TGTGCCAGCAGCCAGGGTAGCGGGGGAAAGCGAAGAAACATTCAGTACTTC. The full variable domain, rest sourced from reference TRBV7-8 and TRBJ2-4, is GAGVSQSPRYKVAKRGQDVALRCDPISGHVSLFWYQQALGQGPEFLTYFQNEAQLDKSGLPSDRFFAERPEGSVSTLKIQRTQQEDSAVYLCASSQGSGGKRRNIQYFGAGTRLSVL.

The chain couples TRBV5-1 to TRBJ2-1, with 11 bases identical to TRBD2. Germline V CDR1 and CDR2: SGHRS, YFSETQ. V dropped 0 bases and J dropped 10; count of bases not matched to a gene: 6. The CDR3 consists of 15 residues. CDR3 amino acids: CASSLVPSGRNEQFF. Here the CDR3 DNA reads TGCGCCAGCAGCTTGGTCCCTAGCGGGAGGAACGAGCAGTTCTTC.

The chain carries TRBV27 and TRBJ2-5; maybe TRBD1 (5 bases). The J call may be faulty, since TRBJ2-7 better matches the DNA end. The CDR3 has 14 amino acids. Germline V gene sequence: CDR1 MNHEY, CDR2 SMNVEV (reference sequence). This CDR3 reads CASSLIAGSYEQYF. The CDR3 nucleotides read TGTGCCAGCAGTTTAATCGCAGGGTCCTACGAGCAGTACTTC.

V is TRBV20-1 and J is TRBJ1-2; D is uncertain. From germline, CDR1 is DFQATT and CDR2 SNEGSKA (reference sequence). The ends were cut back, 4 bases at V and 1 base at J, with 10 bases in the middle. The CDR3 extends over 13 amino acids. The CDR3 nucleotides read TGCAGTGCTAACCTCTGGTTTAACTATGGCTACACCTTC. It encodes CSANLWFNYGYTF.

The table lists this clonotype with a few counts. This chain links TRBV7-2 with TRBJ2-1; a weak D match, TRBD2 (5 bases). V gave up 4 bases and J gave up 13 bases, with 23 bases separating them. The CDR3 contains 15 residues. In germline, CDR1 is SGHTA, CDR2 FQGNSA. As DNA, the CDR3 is TGTGCCAGCAGCTCCGTACGGGGTAGGGTTGGGAATCAGTTCTTC. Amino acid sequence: CASSSVRGRVGNQFF.

CDR3 region: CASSLTGAGKEQYF. In DNA, the CDR3 is TGTGCCAGCAGTTTGACTGGGGCAGGGAAAGAGCAGTACTTC. The chain is built from TRBV12-3 or TRBV12-4 and TRBJ2-7; TRBD1 might be the D (5 bases). The V end was cut by 3 bases, the J end by 7 bases, with 16 bases between. This CDR3 is built from 14 residues.

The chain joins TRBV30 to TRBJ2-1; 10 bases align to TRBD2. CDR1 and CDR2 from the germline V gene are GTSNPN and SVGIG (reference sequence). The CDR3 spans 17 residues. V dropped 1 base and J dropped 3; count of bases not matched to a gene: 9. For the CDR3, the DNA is TGTGCCTGGAGTGGAGCCAAAGCGGGGGGGTACTACAATGAGCAGTTCTTC. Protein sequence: CAWSGAKAGGYYNEQFF.

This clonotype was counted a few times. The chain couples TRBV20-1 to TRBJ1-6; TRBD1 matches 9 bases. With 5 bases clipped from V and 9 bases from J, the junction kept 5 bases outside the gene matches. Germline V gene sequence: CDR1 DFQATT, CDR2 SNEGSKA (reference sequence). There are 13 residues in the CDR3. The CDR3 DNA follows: TGCAGTGCTCCGACAGGGGGATCTTCACCCCTCCACTTT. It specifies CSAPTGGSSPLHF.

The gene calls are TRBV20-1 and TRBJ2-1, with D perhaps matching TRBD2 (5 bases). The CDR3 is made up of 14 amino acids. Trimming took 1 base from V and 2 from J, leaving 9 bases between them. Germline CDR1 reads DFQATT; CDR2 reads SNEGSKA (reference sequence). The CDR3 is CSARAERPYNEQFF. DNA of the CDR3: TGCAGTGCTAGAGCGGAGCGGCCCTACAATGAGCAGTTCTTC.

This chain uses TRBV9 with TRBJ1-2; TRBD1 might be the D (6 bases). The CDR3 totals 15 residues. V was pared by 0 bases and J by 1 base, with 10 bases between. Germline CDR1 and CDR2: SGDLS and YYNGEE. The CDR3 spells CASSVAAGVNYGYTF. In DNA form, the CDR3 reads TGTGCCAGCAGCGTAGCGGCAGGGGTTAACTATGGCTACACCTTC. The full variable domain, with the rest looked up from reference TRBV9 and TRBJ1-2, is DSGVTQTPKHLITATGQRVTLRCSPRSGDLSVYWYQQSLDQGLQFLIQYYNGEERAKGNILERFSAQQFPDLHSELNLSSLELGDSALYFCASSVAAGVNYGYTFGSGTRLTVV.

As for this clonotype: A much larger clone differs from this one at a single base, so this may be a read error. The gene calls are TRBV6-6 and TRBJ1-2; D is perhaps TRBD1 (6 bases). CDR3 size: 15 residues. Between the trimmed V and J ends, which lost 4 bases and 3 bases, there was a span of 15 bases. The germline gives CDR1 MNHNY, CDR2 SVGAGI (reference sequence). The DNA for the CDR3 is TGTGCCAGCAGTTCCCCAGGGGAGGCAGACTATGGCTACACCTTC. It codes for CASSSPGEADYGYTF.

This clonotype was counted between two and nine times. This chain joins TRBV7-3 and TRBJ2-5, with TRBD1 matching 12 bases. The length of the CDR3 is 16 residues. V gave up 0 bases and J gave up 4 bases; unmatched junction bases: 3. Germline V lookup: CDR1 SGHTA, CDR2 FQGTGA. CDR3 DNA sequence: TGTGCCAGCAGCTTAACCGGGACAGGGGGCAGAGAGACCCAGTACTTC. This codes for CASSLTGTGGRETQYF.

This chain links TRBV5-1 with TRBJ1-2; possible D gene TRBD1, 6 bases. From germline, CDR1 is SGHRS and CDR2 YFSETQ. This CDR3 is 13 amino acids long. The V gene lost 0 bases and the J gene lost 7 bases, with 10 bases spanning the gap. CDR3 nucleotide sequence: TGCGCCAGCAGCTTGGCGGGGGCCGGTGGCTACACCTTC. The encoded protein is CASSLAGAGGYTF. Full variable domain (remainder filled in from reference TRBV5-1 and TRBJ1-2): KAGVTQTPRYLIKTRGQQVTLSCSPISGHRSVSWYQQTPGQGLQFLFEYFSETQRNKGNFPGRFSGRQFSNSRSEMNVSTLELGDSALYLCASSLAGAGGYTFGSGTRLTVV.